This record looks at one TCR beta chain sequence and its context. The germline gives CDR1 SGHKS, CDR2 YYEKEE (reference sequence). Between the trimmed V and J ends, which lost 3 bases and 0 bases, there was a span of 9 bases. The CDR3 has 14 residues. This specimen belongs to a study of blood T cell repertoires in COVID-19. Study-wide context: The United States, Italy and Spain were the sources of the acute and convalescent COVID-19 samples.

Data came from immunoSEQ multiplex PCR; TCRdb stores just in-frame clones and leaves some out. Here the sample spans tens of thousands of clones, roughly 80% being singletons. The source is a human donor in a cohort sampled during active or convalescent COVID-19. The chain has TRBV5-5 and TRBJ1-2; D remains ambiguous. Sequenced material: peripheral blood. The CDR3 region is CASSSHDTNYGYTF. Here the CDR3 DNA reads TGTGCCAGCAGCTCACACGACACTAACTATGGCTACACCTTC.